This T cell receptor (beta chain) was sequenced for a study of cytomegalovirus exposure and HLA in healthy donors. The germline V gene has CDR1 SEHNR and CDR2 FQNEAQ (reference sequence). The length of the CDR3 is 13 residues. Trimming left V 4 bases short and J 2 bases short, with 8 bases between. The PCR contained 60 Vbeta and 13 Jbeta primers. Clones were sequenced by immunoSEQ multiplex PCR, and TCRdb holds only the in-frame ones, with some missing. The table includes 100,000 to 150,000 clones, around two thirds detected once. The V and J genes are TRBV7-9 and TRBJ1-1; D remains unclear. The sequencing input was PBMCs. This TCR came from a man in his sixties in good health and CMV-seropositive. The CDR3 DNA reads as TGTGCCAGCAGCTACGGGAGAAACACTGAAGCTTTCTTT. Translation: CASSYGRNTEAFF.